Given below is one T cell receptor (beta chain) in context. The sample contains more than one DNA sequence encoding this CDR3. These data are taken from a study of T cell changes during pregnancy in multiple sclerosis. Only in-frame clones appear in the TCRdb table, and some are missing; sequencing was by immunoSEQ multiplex PCR. The sample comprises more than 35,000 clones, around 90% of which are singletons, and approximately 0.46% rests with the top ten. Germline V lookup: CDR1 SGDLS, CDR2 YYNGEE. V lost 1 base and J lost 0, with 8 bases in between. CDR3 length equals 15 residues. The chain couples TRBV9 to TRBJ1-5, with a tentative D call TRBD1 (6 bases). Sequenced material: CD4+ T cells from peripheral blood mononuclear cells, taken in the third trimester of pregnancy. This receptor was taken from a female donor in good health, enrolled as a control in a pregnancy study. The CDR3 DNA reads as TGTGCCAGCAGCGTATCAGGGGATAGCAATCAGCCCCAGCATTTT. This translates into CASSVSGDSNQPQHF.